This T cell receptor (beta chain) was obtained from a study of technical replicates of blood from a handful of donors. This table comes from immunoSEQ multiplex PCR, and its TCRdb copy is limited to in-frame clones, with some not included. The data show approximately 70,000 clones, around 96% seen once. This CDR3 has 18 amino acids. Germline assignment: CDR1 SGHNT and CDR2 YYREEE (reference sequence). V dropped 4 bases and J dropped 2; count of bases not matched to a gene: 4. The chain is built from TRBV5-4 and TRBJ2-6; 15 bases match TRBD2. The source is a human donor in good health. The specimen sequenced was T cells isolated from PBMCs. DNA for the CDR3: TGTGCCAGCAGCGGGGGGACTAGCGGGAGGCCTGGGGCCAACGTCCTGACTTTC. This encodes CASSGGTSGRPGANVLTF.